Included here is one TCR beta chain sequence, with context. The sample originates from a study of blood T cell repertoires in COVID-19. Study context: Sites across the United States, Italy and Spain contributed samples from acute and convalescent COVID-19.

Clinical history as reported by participants underpinned cohort assignment. Germline values: CDR1 KGHSH, CDR2 LQKENI. The CDR3 runs to 14 residues. The V end lost 6 bases, the J end lost 3 bases, and 13 bases lay between the germline ends. Using immunoSEQ multiplex PCR, the repertoire was profiled, and TCRdb retains in-frame clones only, with some absent. The sample holds hundreds of thousands of clones; about 87% are singletons and the top ten take 0.95% to 1.5%. Sequenced sample: PBMCs or T cells enriched from blood (not recorded which). V and J are TRBV18 and TRBJ2-3, with D maybe TRBD1 (6 bases). This clonotype was obtained from a woman in her 40s with acute COVID-19. This CDR3 is CASSPRQATDTQYF. CDR3 nucleotide sequence: TGTGCCAGCTCTCCCCGACAGGCGACAGATACGCAGTATTTT.